This T cell receptor (beta chain) was identified during a study of blood T cells in healthy people across ages. Primers used in a second PCR of roughly 7 to 12 cycles were a sample-barcoded 5' primer and a J-beta primer mix. Via MiXCR, TCRdb re-called the 5' RACE reads, giving one row per CDR3 protein. The table shows 1.5 million to 2 million distinct CDR3 sequences, with roughly 52% occurring only once. Each donor was a healthy Caucasian individual from Russia, aged roughly 6 to 95. Material: blood. This sequence originates from a woman aged 40 to 50 in good health.

The CDR3 region is CASSQESQGNEQFF. The DNA for the CDR3 is TGCGCCAGCAGCCAAGAAAGCCAGGGCAATGAGCAGTTCTTC. This chain joins TRBV4-3 and TRBJ2-1; possibly TRBD1 for D (5 bases). Between the trimmed V and J ends, which lost 0 bases and 6 bases, there was a span of 9 bases. The CDR3 is 14 residues long. Germline V lookup: CDR1 LGHNA, CDR2 YSLEER.